These 30 T cell receptor beta chains share one sample of origin, sequenced in a study of blood T cell repertoires in COVID-19. Repertoires were generated with immunoSEQ multiplex PCR, while TCRdb's copy carries only in-frame clones and drops some. The sample records about 340,000 clones, 88% being singletons. The source material was peripheral blood. Receptors were obtained from a woman between 65 and 79 years old with COVID-19, enrolled during active disease.

The CDR3 here is CASSQGSGGSYNEQFF. The CDR3 bases are TGTGCCAGCAGTCAGGGTAGCGGGGGCTCCTACAATGAGCAGTTCTTC. The V and J genes are TRBV6-2 or TRBV6-3 and TRBJ2-1; 9 bases match TRBD2. Germline V gives CDR1 MNHEY, CDR2 SVGEGT. This CDR3 is built from 16 residues. Trimming cost V 5 bases and J 0 bases; bases outside gene matches: 5.

The chain carries TRBV5-1 and TRBJ2-3; D is possibly TRBD1 (5 bases). The CDR3 runs to 16 residues. The germline V gene has CDR1 SGHRS and CDR2 YFSETQ. V shed 4 bases and J shed 2 bases, with 17 bases lying between them. The CDR3 bases are TGCGCCAGCAGCCCCGGACACTTCGGACCCACAGATACGCAGTATTTT. This codes for CASSPGHFGPTDTQYF.

This clone showed up just a few times. V is TRBV30 and J is TRBJ2-7; perhaps TRBD2 as D (6 bases). The CDR3 covers 12 residues. Trimming took off 5 bases at V and 3 bases at J, with 11 bases between the two ends. Germline V lookup: CDR1 GTSNPN, CDR2 SVGIG (reference sequence). The CDR3 reads CAWGGLLYEQYF. In nucleotides, the CDR3 is TGTGCCTGGGGGGGACTCCTCTACGAGCAGTACTTC.

This chain uses TRBV30 with TRBJ1-1, with D tentatively TRBD1 (5 bases). Trimming removed 0 bases from V and 5 bases from J, with 10 bases in between. CDR1 is GTSNPN, CDR2 SVGIG, per germline (reference sequence). The CDR3 runs 13 residues. The CDR3: CAWSVGGGTEAFF. In nucleotides, the CDR3 is TGTGCCTGGAGTGTCGGGGGGGGGACTGAAGCTTTCTTT. The full variable domain, in which reference TRBV30 and TRBJ1-1 provide the parts outside the CDR3, is SQTIHQWPATLVQPVGSPLSLECTVEGTSNPNLYWYRQAAGRGLQLLFYSVGIGQISSEVPQNLSASRPQDRQFILSSKKLLLSDSGFYLCAWSVGGGTEAFFGQGTRLTVV.

The chain uses TRBV2 and TRBJ1-2, with 7 bases aligning to TRBD1. The V gene end was trimmed by 4 bases and the J gene end by 8 bases; junction bases not matched to a gene: 10. CDR3 length: 14 residues. In germline, CDR1 is SNHLY, CDR2 FYNNEI. CDR3: CASSAIYRGRGYTF. As DNA, the CDR3 is TGTGCCAGCAGTGCCATCTACAGGGGACGCGGCTACACCTTC.

This clone turned up a few times. V and J are TRBV18 and TRBJ1-2; possible D gene TRBD1, 5 bases. This CDR3 contains 15 residues. Trimming shortened V by 3 bases and J by 8 bases, and 19 bases separated the two germline ends. Germline V gives CDR1 KGHSH, CDR2 LQKENI. CDR3 sequence reads: CASSPGEGLSGGYTF. The CDR3 DNA sequence: TGTGCCAGCTCACCGGGGGAGGGCCTGTCGGGAGGCTACACCTTC. Variable domain in full (rest from reference TRBV18 and TRBJ1-2): NAGVMQNPRHLVRRRGQEARLRCSPMKGHSHVYWYRQLPEEGLKFMVYLQKENIIDESGMPKERFSAEFPKEGPSILRIQQVVRGDSAAYFCASSPGEGLSGGYTFGSGTRLTVV.

This clone came up a few times. The gene calls are TRBV21-1 and TRBJ1-4; the table names TRBD1, a call not compared with the DNA. TRBV21-1 is a pseudogene. The CDR3 is made up of 17 amino acids. Written as DNA, the CDR3 is TGTGCCAGCAGCAAAAAGGGCCGGGACAGGGGGCTGGAAAAACTGTTTTTT. It specifies CASSKKGRDRGLEKLFF.

This chain connects TRBV11-2 to TRBJ2-2, with D unresolved. In germline, CDR1 is SGHAT, CDR2 FQNNGV. V lost 3 bases and J lost 2, with 4 bases in between. This CDR3 has 13 amino acids. DNA for the CDR3: TGTGCCAGCAGCTTTTCAAACACCGGGGAGCTGTTTTTT. Translated: CASSFSNTGELFF. Full variable domain (missing parts from reference TRBV11-2 and TRBJ2-2): EAGVAQSPRYKIIEKRQSVAFWCNPISGHATLYWYQQILGQGPKLLIQFQNNGVVDDSQLPKDRFSAERLKGVDSTLKIQPAKLEDSAVYLCASSFSNTGELFFGEGSRLTVL.

CDR3: CASSYEGARGYTF. CDR3 DNA sequence: TGTGCCAGCAGTTACGAGGGGGCGAGGGGCTACACCTTC. The chain carries TRBV6-5 and TRBJ1-2; TRBD1 aligns across 7 bases. CDR3 size: 13 residues. Trimming at V came to 2 bases and at J to 8 bases, leaving 5 bases not matched to a gene. Germline V gene sequence: CDR1 MNHEY, CDR2 SVGAGI.

The chain employs TRBV6-1 and TRBJ1-1, with D perhaps matching TRBD1 (5 bases). CDR3 length: 14 residues. V lost 1 base and J 1 base, leaving 7 bases between the germline ends. Germline values: CDR1 MNHNS, CDR2 SASEGT. The CDR3 DNA follows: TGTGCCAGCAGTGAAGGGACACGGAACACTGAAGCTTTCTTT. Protein: CASSEGTRNTEAFF.

The V gene is TRBV2, the J gene TRBJ2-3; TRBD1 aligns across 10 bases. The CDR3 spans 18 residues. Germline lookup yields CDR1 SNHLY and CDR2 FYNNEI. The junction had 6 bases not matched to a gene; V was cut back by 0 bases and J by 0 bases. The CDR3 nucleotides read TGTGCCAGCAGTGAAGCCGGGACAGGGGAATCTAGCACAGATACGCAGTATTTT. Its translation: CASSEAGTGESSTDTQYF. Combining the CDR3 with reference TRBV2 and TRBJ2-3 gives the whole variable domain EPEVTQTPSHQVTQMGQEVILRCVPISNHLYFYWYRQILGQKVEFLVSFYNNEISEKSEIFDDQFSVERPDGSNFTLKIRSTKLEDSAMYFCASSEAGTGESSTDTQYFGPGTRLTVL.

The V and J genes are TRBV3-1 (or the pseudogene TRBV3-2) and TRBJ1-5; no reliable D call. Trimming left V 1 base short and J 3 bases short, with 13 bases between. Germline CDR1 reads LGHDT; CDR2 reads YNNKEL (reference sequence). The CDR3 loop spans 16 amino acids. CDR3 region: CASSQGFGKNNQPQHF. In DNA form, the CDR3 reads TGTGCCAGCAGCCAAGGTTTCGGGAAAAACAATCAGCCCCAGCATTTT.

This chain connects TRBV2 to TRBJ1-2; unclear D gene. There are 12 residues in the CDR3. Trimming removed 7 bases from V and 2 bases from J, with 8 bases in between. CDR1 and CDR2 (germline): SNHLY, FYNNEI. CDR3 sequence: CASKTDNYGYTF. The CDR3 DNA sequence: TGTGCCAGCAAAACAGACAACTATGGCTACACCTTC.

The chain is built from TRBV3-1 (or the pseudogene TRBV3-2) and TRBJ1-5, with D unclear. The CDR3 has 15 amino acids. The germline V gene has CDR1 LGHDT and CDR2 YNNKEL (reference sequence). V was clipped by 3 bases and J by 4 bases, with 13 bases between them. The CDR3 reads CASSHAGRVNQPQHF. The DNA for the CDR3 is TGTGCCAGCAGCCACGCTGGTCGGGTAAATCAGCCCCAGCATTTT.

This chain joins TRBV11-2 and TRBJ1-1; D is perhaps TRBD1 (6 bases). The length of the CDR3 is 14 residues. Trimming took off 6 bases at V and 5 bases at J, with 16 bases between the two ends. Germline-derived CDR1 and CDR2 are SGHAT and FQNNGV. CDR3 in amino acids: CASSRGGFGTEAFF. DNA of the CDR3: TGTGCCAGCAGTCGAGGGGGTTTCGGGACTGAAGCTTTCTTT.

This clone has only a few counts. The chain joins TRBV27 to TRBJ1-2; 8 positions match TRBD1. The CDR3 has 16 amino acids. Germline V gene lookup returns CDR1 MNHEY and CDR2 SMNVEV (reference sequence). V shed 5 bases and J 4 bases; nucleotides not matched to a gene: 12. The CDR3 sequence is CASSPTSTGEGYGYTF. CDR3 DNA: TGTGCCAGCAGTCCTACGTCGACAGGGGAAGGCTATGGCTACACCTTC.

The chain links TRBV24-1 to TRBJ2-6; possibly TRBD2 for D (6 bases). Germline-derived CDR1 and CDR2 are KGHDR and SFDVKD. The V gene lost 9 bases and the J gene lost 6 bases, with 14 bases spanning the gap. This CDR3 comprises 14 residues. This CDR3 is CATSAGLMANVLTF. The CDR3 DNA follows: TGTGCCACCTCGGCGGGGCTCATGGCCAACGTCCTGACTTTC.

Note on this clone: Other DNA sequences in this specimen translate into the identical CDR3. CDR3 bases: TGCGCCAGCAGTGAGTATGCAGGCACTGAAGCTTTCTTT. Translating gives CASSEYAGTEAFF. The V and J genes are TRBV10-1 and TRBJ1-1; D is unclear. The CDR3 totals 13 residues. Germline V gene lookup returns CDR1 WNHNN and CDR2 SYGVQD (reference sequence). Trimming took off 1 base at V and 4 bases at J, with 7 bases between the two ends.

This clone has only one observation. This chain joins TRBV29-1 and TRBJ1-4; 10 positions match TRBD1. The germline CDR1 and CDR2 sequences are SQVTM and ANQGSEA. CDR3 length: 12 residues. The V segment lost 4 bases and the J segment 8 bases; nucleotides outside the gene matches: 1. CDR3 sequence (DNA): TGCAGCGTTGGACAGGGGGCCGAAAAACTGTTTTTT. This translates into CSVGQGAEKLFF.

This clone was recorded only once. The V and J genes are TRBV18 and TRBJ1-2, with 10 positions matching TRBD1. The CDR3 contains 15 residues. V trimming: 3 bases; J trimming: 2 bases; junction bases outside the gene matches: 3. Looked up from germline, CDR1 is KGHSH and CDR2 is LQKENI. This chain's CDR3 is CASSPRDRGNYGYTF. CDR3 sequence (DNA): TGTGCCAGCTCACCTCGGGACAGGGGAAACTATGGCTACACCTTC.

V and J are TRBV2 and TRBJ1-1; 9 nucleotides line up with TRBD1. Per germline, CDR1 SNHLY and CDR2 FYNNEI. This CDR3 has 16 residues. V dropped 6 bases and J dropped 0; count of bases not matched to a gene: 8. CDR3 nucleotide sequence: TGTGCCAGCAGGGGGGGACAGGGATTCCTGAACACTGAAGCTTTCTTT. The encoded protein is CASRGGQGFLNTEAFF.

The count of this clone is one. The CDR3 sequence: CASDGSGGRGEQFF. The CDR3 region has the DNA TGTGCCAGCGATGGTAGCGGGGGACGTGGTGAGCAGTTCTTC. The rearrangement links TRBV6-5 to TRBJ2-1; 9 nucleotides match TRBD2. This CDR3 is built from 14 residues. J lost 9 bases, V lost 8 bases, and 11 bases had no gene match. Germline V gene sequence: CDR1 MNHEY, CDR2 SVGAGI.

The rearrangement uses TRBV15 and TRBJ1-3; unclear D gene. V lost 4 bases to trimming and J lost 1 base, with 11 bases between them. The CDR3 sequence is 15 residues long. Germline values: CDR1 LNHNV, CDR2 YYDKDF (reference sequence). This chain's CDR3 is CATSTRGGSGNTIYF. The CDR3 DNA is TGTGCCACCAGCACACGGGGTGGATCTGGAAACACCATATATTTT.

The rearrangement uses TRBV7-2 and TRBJ1-1; weak D call: TRBD1 (5 bases). This CDR3 spans 13 amino acids. The germline V gene has CDR1 SGHTA and CDR2 FQGNSA. V was clipped by 5 bases and J by 7 bases, with 14 bases between them. This chain's CDR3 is CASSPGGVSEAFF. CDR3 nucleotide sequence: TGTGCCAGCAGCCCTGGGGGGGTTAGTGAAGCTTTCTTT.

The chain combines TRBV2 with TRBJ1-2; D is perhaps TRBD1 (5 bases). The CDR3 spans 16 residues. Germline lookup yields CDR1 SNHLY and CDR2 FYNNEI. The V and J ends lost 0 bases and 3 bases respectively, with 14 bases between them. The DNA for the CDR3 is TGTGCCAGCAGTGAAGCGCTATCGGGCAGGGACTATGGCTACACCTTC. It codes for CASSEALSGRDYGYTF.

This chain uses TRBV18 with TRBJ1-6; the D is unclear. The CDR3 is 15 amino acids. Germline V CDR1 and CDR2: KGHSH, LQKENI. V lost 2 bases and J lost 10, with 15 bases in between. CDR3 sequence: CASSPLEGRASPLHF. In DNA, the CDR3 is TGTGCCAGCTCACCATTGGAGGGCCGCGCGTCACCCCTCCACTTT.

This chain links TRBV11-2 with TRBJ1-4; no definite D call. The germline V gene has CDR1 SGHAT and CDR2 FQNNGV. Trimming removed 1 base from V and 6 bases from J, with 6 bases in between. The CDR3 has 13 amino acids. The CDR3: CASSLGPYEKLFF. CDR3 DNA sequence: TGTGCCAGCAGCTTAGGGCCCTATGAAAAACTGTTTTTT.

The V gene is TRBV6-1, the J gene TRBJ2-5; D gene ambiguous. Germline lookup yields CDR1 MNHNS and CDR2 SASEGT. The CDR3 has 15 amino acids. Trimming pared 2 bases from V and 1 base from J, leaving 11 bases between. DNA of the CDR3: TGTGCCAGCAGTGAAACCCTAACGTTCCAAGAGACCCAGTACTTC. This sequence encodes CASSETLTFQETQYF.

The chain joins TRBV14 to TRBJ2-7; TRBD1 might be the D (6 bases). The germline V gene encodes CDR1 SGHDN and CDR2 FVKESK. With 5 bases removed from V and 7 bases from J, the gap between germline ends came to 27 bases. The CDR3 has 17 residues. CDR3 coding DNA: TGTGCCAGCAGCTCCCGGACAGAAGGAGGCCCTACGTGGGAGCAGTACTTC. It translates to CASSSRTEGGPTWEQYF.

V gene TRBV12-3 or TRBV12-4 combines with J gene TRBJ1-2; D is possibly TRBD1 (5 bases). This CDR3 is 12 amino acids long. Between the trimmed V and J ends, which lost 5 bases and 8 bases, there was a span of 12 bases. Written as DNA, the CDR3 is TGTGCCAGCAGTGAAGATTGGGGCGGCTACACCTTC. Its protein is CASSEDWGGYTF.